Listed here are 16 T cell receptor beta chains from one sample, sequenced in a study of beta chain features in type 1 diabetes. The investigators reverse transcribed all of the isolated RNA, so they sequenced expressed TCRB transcripts. Produced via immunoSEQ multiplex PCR; TCRdb's table is partial and in-frame only. Here the sample spans 250,000 to 400,000 clones, about 14% being singletons. The sequencing sample was made of central memory CD4+ T cells from blood. The receptors were sampled from a man aged 30-40 years in good health.

CDR3 in amino acids: CASSPDRNEQYV. As DNA, the CDR3 is TGTGCCAGCTCACCGGACAGGAACGAGCAGTACGTC. The chain combines TRBV18 with TRBJ2-7, with 7 bases matching TRBD1. Germline V gene data show CDR1 as KGHSH and CDR2 as LQKENI. The CDR3 spans 12 residues. The V segment lost 3 bases and the J segment 5 bases; nucleotides outside the gene matches: 1.

This clone was counted only a few times. The chain combines TRBV28 with TRBJ1-1; the D gene is possibly TRBD1 (6 bases). This CDR3 is built from 13 residues. Germline CDR1 and CDR2: MDHEN and SYDVKM. V lost 11 bases to trimming and J lost 1 base, with 14 bases between them. CDR3 in amino acids: CAGRTGQNTEAFF. The CDR3 nucleotides are TGTGCCGGGAGGACGGGACAGAACACTGAAGCTTTCTTT.

This clone was found a few times. The rearrangement links TRBV5-4 to TRBJ2-2; 7 nucleotides align to TRBD1. Germline values: CDR1 SGHNT, CDR2 YYREEE (reference sequence). There are 15 residues in the CDR3. The V segment lost 2 bases and the J segment 1 base; nucleotides outside the gene matches: 2. CDR3 loop: CASSLRQGNTGELFF. The DNA of the CDR3 is TGTGCCAGCAGCTTACGACAGGGGAACACCGGGGAGCTGTTTTTT.

The sample holds a few counts of this clone. The V gene is TRBV5-6, the J gene TRBJ2-5; D gene uncertain. The germline gives CDR1 SGHDT, CDR2 YYEEEE. The V end lost 5 bases, the J end lost 4 bases, and 27 bases lay between the germline ends. This CDR3 region has 18 residues. CDR3 amino acids: CASRLSPGKGTHRETQYF. In DNA form, the CDR3 reads TGTGCCAGCAGGTTGTCCCCTGGGAAGGGTACCCATCGAGAGACCCAGTACTTC.

This clone has a handful of counts. The V and J genes are TRBV4-3 and TRBJ1-3, with 9 bases lining up with TRBD1. The germline CDR1 and CDR2 sequences are LGHNA and YSLEER. V shed 1 base and J 2 bases; nucleotides not matched to a gene: 0. The CDR3 spans 15 residues. The CDR3 DNA follows: TGCGCCAGCAGCCAAGGGACAGGGGCTGGAAACACCATATATTTT. Its translation: CASSQGTGAGNTIYF.

The chain links TRBV6-5 to TRBJ1-5, with a possible D match to TRBD1 (5 bases). V was cut by 4 bases and J by 7 bases, with 11 bases left in between. CDR1 and CDR2 (germline): MNHEY, SVGAGI. The CDR3 runs 13 residues. The CDR3 loop reads CASSFSGLQPQHF. The DNA of the CDR3 is TGTGCCAGCAGTTTCTCAGGGCTCCAGCCCCAGCATTTT.

V gene TRBV7-2 combines with J gene TRBJ2-1, with no clear D. Trimming cost V 4 bases and J 6 bases, with 7 bases left between them. Germline V gene lookup returns CDR1 SGHTA and CDR2 FQGNSA. The length of the CDR3 is 12 residues. CDR3 bases: TGTGCCAGCAGCTCTGGTTTCAATGAGCAGTTCTTC. Translated: CASSSGFNEQFF.

This sequence joins TRBV7-3 and TRBJ1-1; 10 bases agree with TRBD1. Per the germline V gene, CDR1 is SGHTA and CDR2 is FQGTGA. The CDR3 length is 15 residues. V was clipped by 4 bases and J by 1 base; unmatched bases: 3. Here the CDR3 reads CASSSRTGGNTEAFF. CDR3 sequence (DNA): TGTGCCAGCAGCTCCCGGACAGGGGGGAACACTGAAGCTTTCTTT.

This clone came up a few times. The chain links TRBV5-1 to TRBJ2-3, with D perhaps TRBD2 (6 bases). Germline V CDR1 and CDR2: SGHRS, YFSETQ. Trimming left V 0 bases short and J 4 bases short, with 12 bases between. The CDR3 has 15 residues. CDR3 DNA: TGCGCCAGCAGCTTGGAGGCGGGACCCCCAGATACGCAGTATTTT. Amino acids: CASSLEAGPPDTQYF.

The chain combines TRBV19 with TRBJ2-1; 11 bases line up with TRBD2. The CDR3 loop spans 15 amino acids. The germline gives CDR1 LNHDA, CDR2 SQIVND (reference sequence). The V segment lost 1 base and the J segment 7 bases; nucleotides outside the gene matches: 3. This chain's CDR3 is CASSIATSGTNEQFF. As DNA, the CDR3 is TGTGCCAGTAGTATAGCGACTAGCGGGACTAATGAGCAGTTCTTC.

This clone was found a few times. The chain employs TRBV7-9 and TRBJ1-6, with a possible D match to TRBD1 (6 bases). This CDR3 is built from 15 residues. The ends were cut back, 4 bases at V and 4 bases at J, with 11 bases in the middle. The V gene's germline CDR1 is SEHNR and CDR2 FQNEAQ (reference sequence). The CDR3 loop is CASSSDSQYNSPLHF. Here the CDR3 DNA reads TGTGCCAGCAGCTCGGACAGCCAGTATAATTCACCCCTCCACTTT.

The V gene is TRBV7-3, the J gene TRBJ1-1; D may be TRBD1 (5 bases). The CDR3 is 13 residues long. The ends were cut back, 5 bases at V and 1 base at J, with 8 bases in the middle. The germline V gene encodes CDR1 SGHTA and CDR2 FQGTGA. The CDR3 region is CASSSTGNTEAFF. CDR3 coding DNA: TGTGCCAGCAGCAGCACAGGGAACACTGAAGCTTTCTTT.

This clone was detected only a few times. The chain carries TRBV14 and TRBJ1-3; D not resolved. CDR1 SGHDN and CDR2 FVKESK come from the germline V gene. Trimming removed 6 bases from V and 0 bases from J, with 21 bases in between. The CDR3 is made up of 18 amino acids. CDR3 sequence (DNA): TGTGCCAGCAGTCATTTCAAGTCTATACAAAGCTCTGGAAACACCATATATTTT. The encoded protein is CASSHFKSIQSSGNTIYF.

In this sample, this clone turned up many times. This chain joins TRBV2 and TRBJ1-1; TRBD1 matches at 7 bases. The CDR3 is 13 amino acids. The germline V gene encodes CDR1 SNHLY and CDR2 FYNNEI. J gave up 1 base and V 10 bases, and 6 bases lay outside the gene matches. CDR3: CATGRQGNTEAFF. The DNA of the CDR3 is TGTGCCACCGGAAGACAGGGGAACACTGAAGCTTTCTTT.

This clone was seen more than once but under ten times. The V gene is TRBV4-3, the J gene TRBJ2-3; no firm D call. Looked up from germline, CDR1 is LGHNA and CDR2 is YSLEER. This CDR3 contains 13 residues. V gave up 3 bases and J gave up 3 bases, with 7 bases separating them. The CDR3 loop is CASSHPRTDTQYF. In DNA form, the CDR3 reads TGCGCCAGCAGCCACCCCCGTACAGATACGCAGTATTTT.

This clone has a handful of counts. The chain recombines TRBV29-1 with TRBJ2-7; 8 nucleotides align to TRBD1. V gave up 7 bases and J gave up 1 base; unmatched junction bases: 6. CDR1 is SQVTM, CDR2 ANQGSEA, per germline. The CDR3 runs 13 residues. CDR3 sequence reads: CSAGQGNSYEQYF. DNA for the CDR3: TGCAGCGCCGGACAGGGAAATTCCTACGAGCAGTACTTC.